This TCR beta chain is from a study of vaccination and CD4 T cells after COVID-19. Study-level information: Convalescent individuals numbered four females and six males, two being Hispanic.

A single count supports this clonotype. No antigen is known for it. The V gene end was trimmed by 3 bases and the J gene end by 1 base; junction bases not matched to a gene: 5. CDR1 MNHEY and CDR2 SMNVEV come from the germline V gene (reference sequence). The CDR3 spans 15 residues. Study results and limitations: Looking at convalescent patients, 304 of their 307 vaccine-specific clones were spike mono-reactive. The analysis of convalescent patients involved relatively few individuals and lacked early post-infection timepoints.

TCRdb re-called the PCR reads through MiXCR, storing one row per CDR3 protein. The table records tens of thousands of distinct CDR3 sequences, around 49% of them present only once. Time point described: late sampling 161 to 241 days after vaccination in a few convalescent patients. Positive PCR tests came between March and December 2020, ahead of the US Alpha, Beta and Delta variants. The input for sequencing was CD4+ T cells from blood, taken about 7 months after SARS-CoV-2 vaccination. The V call is TRBV27, the J call TRBJ2-7, with TRBD2 identical over 8 bases. The receptor was isolated from a human donor who had recovered from COVID-19. The CDR3 DNA reads TGTGCCAGCAGTTTCTTTAGCGGGGATTCCTACGAGCAGTACTTC. Translating it yields CASSFFSGDSYEQYF.